This T cell receptor beta chain emerged from a study of cytomegalovirus exposure and HLA in healthy donors. Findings and caveats of the study: Some highly shared sequence variants likely arose as a pipeline artifact.

About this clone: Its antigen is currently unknown.

PCR amplification relied on 60 Vbeta primers (plus 13 Jbeta primers). The table came from immunoSEQ multiplex PCR; TCRdb's copy has only in-frame clones and leaves some out. This listing includes 150,000 to 200,000 clones. The CDR3 extends over 16 amino acids. V lost 4 bases and J lost 0; bases outside the gene matches: 4. Germline loops: CDR1 SGHRS, CDR2 YFSETQ. The gene calls are TRBV5-1 and TRBJ1-3, with 10 bases matching TRBD1. The sample consisted of PBMCs. This receptor was taken from a woman aged 55-69 years in good health and CMV-seronegative. The CDR3 sequence is CASSPRDRGSGNTIYF. In DNA form, the CDR3 reads TGCGCCAGCAGCCCCCGGGACAGGGGCTCTGGAAACACCATATATTTT.